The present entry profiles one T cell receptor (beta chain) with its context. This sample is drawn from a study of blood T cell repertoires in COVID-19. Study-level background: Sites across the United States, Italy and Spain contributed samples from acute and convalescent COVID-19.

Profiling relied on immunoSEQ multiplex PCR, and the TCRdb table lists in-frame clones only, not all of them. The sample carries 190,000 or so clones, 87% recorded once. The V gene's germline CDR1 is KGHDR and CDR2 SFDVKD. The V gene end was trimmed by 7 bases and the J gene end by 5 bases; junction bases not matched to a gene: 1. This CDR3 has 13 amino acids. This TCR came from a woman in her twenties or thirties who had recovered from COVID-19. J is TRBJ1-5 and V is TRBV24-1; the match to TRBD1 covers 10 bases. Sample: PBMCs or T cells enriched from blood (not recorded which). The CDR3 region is CATSGQGDQPQHF. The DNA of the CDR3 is TGTGCCACCAGCGGACAGGGGGATCAGCCCCAGCATTTT.